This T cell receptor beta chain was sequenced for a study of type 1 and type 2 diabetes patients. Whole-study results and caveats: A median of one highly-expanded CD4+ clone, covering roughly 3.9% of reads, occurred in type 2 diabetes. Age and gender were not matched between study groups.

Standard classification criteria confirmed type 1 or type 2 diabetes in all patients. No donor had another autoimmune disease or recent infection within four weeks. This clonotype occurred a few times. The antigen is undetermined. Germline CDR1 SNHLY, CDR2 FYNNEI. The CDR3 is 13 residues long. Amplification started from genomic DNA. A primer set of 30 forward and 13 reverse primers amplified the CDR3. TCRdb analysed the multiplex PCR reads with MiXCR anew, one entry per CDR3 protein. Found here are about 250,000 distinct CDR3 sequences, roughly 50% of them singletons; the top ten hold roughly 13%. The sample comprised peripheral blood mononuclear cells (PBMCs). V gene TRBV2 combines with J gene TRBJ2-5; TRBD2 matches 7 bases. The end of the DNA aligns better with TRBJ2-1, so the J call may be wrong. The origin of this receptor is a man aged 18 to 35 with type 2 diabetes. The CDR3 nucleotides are TGTGCCAGTCACAGTCGGGGGGACAATGAGCAGTTCTTC. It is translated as CASHSRGDNEQFF.